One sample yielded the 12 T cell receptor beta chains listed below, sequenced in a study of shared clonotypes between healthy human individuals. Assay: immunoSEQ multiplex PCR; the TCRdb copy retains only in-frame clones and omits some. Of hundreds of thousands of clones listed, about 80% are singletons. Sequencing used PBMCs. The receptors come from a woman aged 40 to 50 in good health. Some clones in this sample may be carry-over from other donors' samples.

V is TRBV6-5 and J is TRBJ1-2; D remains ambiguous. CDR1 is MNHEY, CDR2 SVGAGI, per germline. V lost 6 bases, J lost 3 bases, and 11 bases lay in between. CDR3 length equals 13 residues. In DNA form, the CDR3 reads TGTGCCAGCAGCCCTACTAGGGACTATGGCTACACCTTC. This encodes CASSPTRDYGYTF.

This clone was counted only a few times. DNA for the CDR3: TGTGCCAGCAGTCCGGGACAACAGACTGAAGCTTTCTTT. This gives the protein CASSPGQQTEAFF. This chain joins TRBV2 and TRBJ1-1, with a tentative D call TRBD1 (6 bases). Trimming pared 5 bases from V and 5 bases from J, leaving 12 bases between. Germline loops: CDR1 SNHLY, CDR2 FYNNEI. The CDR3 consists of 13 residues.

The CDR3 DNA sequence: TGCGCCAGCAAGGGGGCACCAGGAGCCACAGATACGCAGTATTTT. This encodes CASKGAPGATDTQYF. The chain combines TRBV10-2 with TRBJ2-3; TRBD1 matches 7 bases. CDR3 size: 15 residues. The junction had 9 bases not matched to a gene; V was cut back by 7 bases and J by 2 bases. Germline CDR1 and CDR2: WSHSY and SAAADI.

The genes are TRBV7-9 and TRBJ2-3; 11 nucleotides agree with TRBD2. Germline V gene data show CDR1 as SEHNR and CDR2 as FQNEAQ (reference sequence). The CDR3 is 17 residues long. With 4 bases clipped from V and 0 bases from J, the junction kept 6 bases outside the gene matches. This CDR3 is CASSSGLAGLSTDTQYF. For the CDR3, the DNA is TGTGCCAGCAGCTCCGGACTAGCGGGCCTTAGCACAGATACGCAGTATTTT.

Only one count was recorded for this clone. CDR3 protein: CATSRGDRVGETQYF. In nucleotides, the CDR3 is TGTGCCACCAGCAGAGGGGATCGGGTTGGGGAGACCCAGTACTTC. The rearrangement joins TRBV15 to TRBJ2-5; D is unclear. Trimming removed 1 base from V and 5 bases from J, with 14 bases in between. CDR3 length equals 15 residues. The V gene's germline CDR1 is LNHNV and CDR2 YYDKDF (reference sequence). Together with reference TRBV15 and TRBJ2-5, the CDR3 gives the full variable domain: DAMVIQNPRYQVTQFGKPVTLSCSQTLNHNVMYWYQQKSSQAPKLLFHYYDKDFNNEADTPDNFQSRRPNTSFCFLDIRSPGLGDTAMYLCATSRGDRVGETQYFGPGTRLLVL.

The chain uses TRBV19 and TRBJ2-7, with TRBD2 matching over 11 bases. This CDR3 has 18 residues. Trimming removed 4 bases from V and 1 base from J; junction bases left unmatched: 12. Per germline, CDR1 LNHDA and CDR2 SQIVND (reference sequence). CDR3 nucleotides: TGTGCCAGTAGTACACTCTCTGCTAGCGGGAGGATTTCCTACGAGCAGTACTTC. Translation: CASSTLSASGRISYEQYF.

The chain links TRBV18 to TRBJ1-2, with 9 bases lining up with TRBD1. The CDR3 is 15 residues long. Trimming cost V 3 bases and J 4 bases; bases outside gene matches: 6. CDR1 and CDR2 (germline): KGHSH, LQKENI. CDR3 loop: CASSPTGGIFYGYTF. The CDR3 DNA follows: TGTGCCAGCTCACCTACAGGGGGCATCTTCTATGGCTACACCTTC.

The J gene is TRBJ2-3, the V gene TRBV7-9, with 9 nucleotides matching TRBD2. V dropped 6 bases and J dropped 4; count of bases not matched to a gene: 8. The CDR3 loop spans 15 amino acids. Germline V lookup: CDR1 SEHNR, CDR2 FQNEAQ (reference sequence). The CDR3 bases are TGTGCCAGCAGTTATAGCGGGAGTGAGGCAGATACGCAGTATTTT. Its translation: CASSYSGSEADTQYF.

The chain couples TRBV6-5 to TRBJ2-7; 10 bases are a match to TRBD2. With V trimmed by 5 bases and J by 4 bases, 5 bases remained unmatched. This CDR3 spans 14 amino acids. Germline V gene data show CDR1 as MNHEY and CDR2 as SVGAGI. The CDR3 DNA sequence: TGTGCCAGCAGTGCTAGCGGGAGTTATTACGAGCAGTACTTC. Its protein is CASSASGSYYEQYF.

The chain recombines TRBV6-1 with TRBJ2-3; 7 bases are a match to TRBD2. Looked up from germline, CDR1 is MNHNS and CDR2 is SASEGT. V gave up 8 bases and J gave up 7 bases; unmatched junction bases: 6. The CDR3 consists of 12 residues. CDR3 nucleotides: TGTGCCAGCGAGTCTAGCGGTAATACGCAGTATTTT. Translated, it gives CASESSGNTQYF.

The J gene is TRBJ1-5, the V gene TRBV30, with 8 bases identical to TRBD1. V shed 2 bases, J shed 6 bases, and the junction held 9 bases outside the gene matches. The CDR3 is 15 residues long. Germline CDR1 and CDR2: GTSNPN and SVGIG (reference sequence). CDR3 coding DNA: TGTGCCTGGAGTCCGACAGGGGTAGTTCGTCAGCCCCAGCATTTT. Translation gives CAWSPTGVVRQPQHF.

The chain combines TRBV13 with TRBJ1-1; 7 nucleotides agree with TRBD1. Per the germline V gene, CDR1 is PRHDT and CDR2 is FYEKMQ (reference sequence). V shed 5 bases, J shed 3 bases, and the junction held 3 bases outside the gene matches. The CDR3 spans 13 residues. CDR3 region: CASSVDRDTEAFF. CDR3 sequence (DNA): TGTGCCAGCAGCGTAGACAGGGACACTGAAGCTTTCTTT. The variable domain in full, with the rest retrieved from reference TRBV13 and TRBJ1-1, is AAGVIQSPRHLIKEKRETATLKCYPIPRHDTVYWYQQGPGQDPQFLISFYEKMQSDKGSIPDRFSAQQFSDYHSELNMSSLELGDSALYFCASSVDRDTEAFFGQGTRLTVV.